The rows below give T cell receptor beta chains drawn from one sample of a study of shared clonotypes between healthy human individuals. Repertoires were generated with immunoSEQ multiplex PCR, while TCRdb's copy carries only in-frame clones and drops some. The profile shows millions of clones, around nine tenths of them singletons. Sequences were obtained from naive CD4+ T cells sorted from blood. The source is a man younger than 30 in good health. The CDR3 runs from the conserved cysteine through the conserved F or W. The D gene is left open where the match is weak. Clone size is shown for a subset of rows, as once, few, many or a class of expanded clone.

j_call d_call v_call clone_size cdr3_aa cdr3_nt
TRBJ2-3 NA TRBV10-3 NA CAIRESADTQYF TGTGCCATCAGGGAATCAGCAGATACGCAGTATTTT
TRBJ2-3 NA TRBV15 NA CATSRDAERKQYF TGTGCCACCAGCAGAGATGCAGAGAGGAAGCAGTATTTT
TRBJ1-4 NA TRBV10-3 NA CAISREQEKLFF TGTGCCATCAGCAGGGAACAAGAAAAACTGTTTTTT
TRBJ1-2 NA TRBV5-6 once CASSSLDRDDVGYTF TGTGCCAGCAGCTCCTTGGATAGGGACGACGTAGGCTACACCTTC
TRBJ2-1 TRBD2 TRBV4-2 NA CASSQNPGLVSYNEQFF TGTGCCAGCAGCCAAAACCCCGGACTAGTCTCCTACAATGAGCAGTTCTTC
TRBJ2-5 TRBD2 TRBV9 NA CASSAGLAGGETQYF TGTGCCAGCAGCGCGGGACTAGCGGGAGGAGAGACCCAGTACTTC
TRBJ2-7 NA TRBV6-6 NA CASSRDVRGTYEQYF TGTGCCAGCAGTAGGGACGTTCGCGGCACCTACGAGCAGTACTTC
TRBJ2-3 TRBD2 TRBV4-1 NA CASSQDSPLAGLFTSTDTQYF TGCGCCAGCAGCCAAGATAGTCCACTAGCGGGCCTTTTTACTAGCACAGATACGCAGTATTTT
TRBJ2-7 TRBD1 TRBV6-1 NA CASSVRQGVGPYEQYF TGTGCCAGCAGTGTCAGACAGGGGGTGGGACCCTACGAGCAGTACTTC
TRBJ1-2 NA TRBV6-5 NA CASSYARNYGYTF TGTGCCAGCAGTTACGCCCGTAACTATGGCTACACCTTC
TRBJ2-7 NA TRBV7-2 NA CASSLLSDEQYF TGTGCCAGCAGCTTATTGAGCGACGAGCAGTACTTC
TRBJ2-7 NA TRBV29-1 NA CSVEDLNEQYF TGCAGCGTTGAAGATCTAAACGAGCAGTACTTC
TRBJ2-1 TRBD2 TRBV5-8 NA CASSLWASGEGQFF TGTGCCAGCAGCTTGTGGGCTAGCGGGGAAGGGCAGTTCTTC
TRBJ2-3 TRBD2 TRBV19 NA CASSIIGGRARDTQYF TGTGCCAGTAGTATAATCGGCGGGAGGGCCAGAGATACGCAGTATTTT
TRBJ2-7 TRBD1 TRBV7-9 NA CASSLSRTGVYEQYF TGTGCCAGCAGCTTATCCAGGACAGGGGTCTACGAGCAGTACTTC
TRBJ1-1 TRBD1 TRBV2 NA CANSRGMGNTEAFF TGTGCCAACAGCAGGGGGATGGGGAACACTGAAGCTTTCTTT
TRBJ2-7 NA TRBV11-2 NA CASSLGPAYEQYF TGTGCCAGCAGCCTAGGACCAGCCTACGAGCAGTACTTC
TRBJ2-3 NA TRBV6-5 NA CASSPQGRGTDTQYF TGTGCCAGCAGTCCCCAGGGAAGGGGCACAGATACGCAGTATTTT
TRBJ2-1 NA TRBV4-1 NA CASSQDPGGVYNEQFF TGCGCCAGCAGCCAAGATCCTGGGGGCGTCTACAATGAGCAGTTCTTC
TRBJ2-5 NA TRBV30 NA CAWSTLSPETQYF TGTGCCTGGAGTACTCTTAGCCCAGAGACCCAGTACTTC
TRBJ1-3 NA TRBV9 NA CASSPARGNTIYF TGTGCCAGCAGCCCCGCAAGGGGAAACACCATATATTTT
TRBJ1-6 TRBD1 TRBV30 NA CAWSLAPQGRSPLHF TGTGCCTGGAGTTTGGCCCCACAGGGGCGCTCACCCCTCCACTTT
TRBJ2-7 TRBD2 TRBV7-9 once CASSTQGGGTTEQYF TGTGCCAGCAGTACCCAGGGTGGGGGGACTACCGAGCAGTACTTC
TRBJ2-1 NA TRBV5-6 once CASSLAMQLYNEQFF TGTGCCAGCAGCTTGGCCATGCAGCTCTACAATGAGCAGTTCTTC
TRBJ1-6 NA TRBV7-9 NA CASSSYNREYNSPLHF TGTGCCAGCAGCTCCTATAACAGGGAGTATAATTCACCCCTCCACTTT
TRBJ1-5 TRBD1 TRBV28 NA CASSPGGRGNQPQHF TGTGCCAGCAGTCCAGGGGGACGAGGCAATCAGCCCCAGCATTTT
TRBJ2-2 NA TRBV5-1 NA CASSGTGAGGTGELFF TGCGCCAGCAGCGGAACAGGGGCCGGGGGCACCGGGGAGCTGTTTTTT
TRBJ2-2 NA TRBV19 NA CASSIETANTGELFF TGTGCCAGTAGTATTGAGACAGCCAACACCGGGGAGCTGTTTTTT
TRBJ2-3 NA TRBV7-8 NA CASSPGQGVVADTQYF TGTGCCAGCAGCCCCGGGCAGGGCGTTGTCGCAGATACGCAGTATTTT
TRBJ1-1 NA TRBV18 NA CASSLGPNTEAFF TGTGCCAGCTCACTAGGACCGAACACTGAAGCTTTCTTT
TRBJ1-1 NA TRBV18 NA CASSPDITNTEAFF TGTGCCAGCTCACCAGACATAACAAACACTGAAGCTTTCTTT
TRBJ2-1 TRBD1 TRBV19 NA CASSIWGQGDDEQFF TGTGCCAGTAGTATATGGGGACAGGGTGACGATGAGCAGTTCTTC
TRBJ1-3 TRBD1 TRBV19 NA CASSTTGGDGNTIYF TGTGCCAGTAGTACGACAGGGGGCGATGGAAACACCATATATTTT
TRBJ2-5 NA TRBV7-6 NA CASSLEAGSLFETQYF TGTGCCAGCAGCTTAGAGGCGGGTAGCCTATTCGAGACCCAGTACTTC
TRBJ2-2 NA TRBV19 NA CASSIEFGLNTGELFF TGTGCCAGTAGTATAGAGTTCGGGTTAAACACCGGGGAGCTGTTTTTT
TRBJ2-2 TRBD2 TRBV5-4 NA CASSVTSGNTGELFF TGTGCCAGCAGCGTGACTAGCGGGAACACCGGGGAGCTGTTTTTT
TRBJ1-4 NA TRBV5-6 NA CASSLVGGETTNEKLFF TGTGCCAGCAGCTTGGTTGGAGGGGAAACAACTAATGAAAAACTGTTTTTT
TRBJ2-3 TRBD2 TRBV30 NA CAWSIAGASTDTQYF TGTGCCTGGAGTATAGCGGGGGCGAGCACAGATACGCAGTATTTT
TRBJ2-2 NA TRBV28 NA CASRTTVATGELFF TGTGCCAGCAGGACGACAGTTGCCACCGGGGAGCTGTTTTTT
TRBJ1-4 TRBD1 TRBV18 few CASSPPGQPNEKLFF TGTGCCAGCTCACCACCGGGACAGCCCAATGAAAAACTGTTTTTT
TRBJ1-2 NA TRBV29-1 NA CSVRGLEFNYGYTF TGCAGCGTTAGGGGCCTTGAATTTAACTATGGCTACACCTTC
TRBJ1-4 TRBD1 TRBV6-1 NA CASKQGANTNEKLFF TGTGCCAGCAAACAGGGGGCGAATACTAATGAAAAACTGTTTTTT
TRBJ1-1 TRBD1 TRBV10-1 NA CASREGQGSGYEAFF TGCGCCAGCAGAGAAGGACAGGGAAGTGGGTATGAAGCTTTCTTT
TRBJ2-7 NA TRBV4-2 NA CASSQDGQDIYEQYF TGTGCCAGCAGCCAAGACGGGCAGGATATTTACGAGCAGTACTTC
TRBJ1-5 NA TRBV7-9 NA CASSLGGGQPQHF TGTGCCAGCAGCTTAGGGGGGGGGCAGCCCCAGCATTTT
TRBJ1-2 NA TRBV19 NA CASSLQDQRGYGYTF TGTGCCAGTAGTCTCCAGGACCAAAGGGGCTATGGCTACACCTTC